What follows are 24 T cell receptor beta chains derived from one specimen sequenced in a study of T cells in Graves' hyperthyroidism and ophthalmopathy (dated by TCRdb to between 2018 and 2021). The library was made by multiplex PCR. The reads were generated on an Illumina HiSeq 2000. The TCR beta CDR3 regions were amplified from RNA transcripts. The TCR CDR3 was subjected to a first round of RT-PCR using the HTBI primer set and the Qiagen OneStep RT-PCR kit. The public sequencing data were trimmed at Q25 with fastp and processed into clonotypes with MiXCR by TCRdb, which kept only in-frame beta chains. Merged by CDR3 protein, the rows form single entries marked with the most common genes and DNA. This sample lists approximately 430,000 distinct CDR3 sequences; around a sixth were detected once. The ten most abundant clones make up approximately 8% of the sample. The sample comprised blood. These receptors all stem from a woman in her late teens or twenties with Graves' hyperthyroidism.

Ten or more counts support this clonotype. This chain uses TRBV12-3 or TRBV12-4 with TRBJ2-3, with 13 bases lining up with TRBD2. CDR3 length: 17 residues. J gave up 3 bases and V 5 bases, and 8 bases lay outside the gene matches. The CDR3 sequence: CASSKTSGRGGTDTQYF. Written as DNA, the CDR3 is TGTGCCAGCAGTAAAACTAGCGGGAGGGGTGGTACAGATACGCAGTATTTT.

This clonotype was seen a handful of times. The rearrangement uses TRBV2 and TRBJ1-5; 7 bases align to TRBD1. The CDR3 extends over 13 amino acids. V gave up 9 bases and J gave up 4 bases; unmatched junction bases: 6. CDR1 SNHLY and CDR2 FYNNEI come from the germline V gene. The CDR3 DNA reads TGTGCCAGTAAAGGGACAGTAAATCAGCCCCAGCATTTT. Its protein is CASKGTVNQPQHF.

This clonotype has just one count. The chain uses TRBV6-1 and TRBJ2-7, with D unclear. Germline CDR1 reads MNHNS; CDR2 reads SASEGT. This CDR3 region has 13 residues. In DNA, the CDR3 is TGTTCATGCCTAAGCGAAAACTCCTACGAGCAGTACTTC. Translation: CSCLSENSYEQYF.

The sample holds many counts of this clonotype. The chain has TRBV6-1 and TRBJ2-7; perhaps TRBD1 as D (6 bases). Trimming took off 5 bases at V and 1 base at J, with 15 bases between the two ends. Germline V lookup: CDR1 MNHNS, CDR2 SASEGT. The CDR3 covers 15 residues. DNA of the CDR3: TGTGCCAGCAGTCTAACAGGGAAACCTTCCTACGAGCAGTACTTC. Translated, it gives CASSLTGKPSYEQYF.

This clonotype was found many times. The chain couples TRBV4-1 to TRBJ2-7; 7 bases agree with TRBD1. After removal of 1 base from V and 2 bases from J, the junction contained 2 bases not matched to a gene. The CDR3 is made up of 14 amino acids. The germline V gene encodes CDR1 MGHRA and CDR2 YSYEKL. CDR3 DNA: TGCGCCAGCAGCCAAGGGACAGGCCCCTACGAGCAGTACTTC. Translation gives CASSQGTGPYEQYF.

The chain uses TRBV10-3 and TRBJ2-2; 9 positions match TRBD1. V gave up 10 bases and J gave up 5 bases; unmatched junction bases: 5. Germline V gene sequence: CDR1 ENHRY, CDR2 SYGVKD. This CDR3 comprises 13 residues. This CDR3 reads CARRQGDTGELFF. CDR3 in DNA: TGTGCCAGAAGACAGGGGGATACCGGGGAGCTGTTTTTT.

The chain joins TRBV6-1 to TRBJ1-2; D not resolved. This CDR3 is 15 amino acids long. V gave up 3 bases and J gave up 3 bases, with 14 bases separating them. Looked up from germline, CDR1 is MNHNS and CDR2 is SASEGT. The CDR3 spells CASSESRDPHYGYTF. In DNA, the CDR3 is TGTGCCAGCAGTGAGTCCCGCGACCCACACTATGGCTACACCTTC.

V is TRBV4-1 and J is TRBJ2-3, with 7 bases matching TRBD2. V was clipped by 0 bases and J by 0 bases; unmatched bases: 6. The CDR3 has 17 residues. Germline CDR1 is MGHRA and CDR2 is YSYEKL. CDR3 DNA sequence: TGCGCCAGCAGCCAAGATCCTCTAGCGGATAGCACAGATACGCAGTATTTT. Translating it yields CASSQDPLADSTDTQYF.

This clonotype has a count of ten or more. J is TRBJ2-1 and V is TRBV20-1; perhaps TRBD2 as D (5 bases). Trimming cost V 4 bases and J 5 bases, with 12 bases left between them. The length of the CDR3 is 13 residues. Germline values: CDR1 DFQATT, CDR2 SNEGSKA (reference sequence). CDR3 protein: CSAINGLNNEQFF. DNA for the CDR3: TGCAGTGCTATTAATGGACTCAACAATGAGCAGTTCTTC.

There are a few counts of this clonotype. The rearrangement links TRBV7-3 to TRBJ2-3, with D perhaps matching TRBD2 (5 bases). V shed 2 bases and J shed 7 bases, with 10 bases lying between them. Germline CDR1 reads SGHTA; CDR2 reads FQGTGA. The CDR3 extends over 13 amino acids. CDR3 amino acids: CASSLAPDYTQYF. CDR3 coding DNA: TGTGCCAGCAGCTTAGCCCCGGACTATACGCAGTATTTT.

At least ten counts were recorded for this clonotype. The J gene is TRBJ2-3, the V gene TRBV7-8, with a tentative D call TRBD2 (6 bases). V was cut by 6 bases and J by 0 bases, with 19 bases left in between. CDR3 size: 17 residues. CDR1 and CDR2 from the germline V gene are SGHVS and FQNEAQ. The CDR3 spells CASRLGGGTPSTDTQYF. The CDR3 DNA sequence: TGTGCCAGCAGGTTGGGGGGAGGAACGCCGAGCACAGATACGCAGTATTTT.

This clonotype was seen ten or more times. The V and J genes are TRBV11-2 and TRBJ2-7, with D unresolved. The CDR3 loop spans 16 amino acids. V lost 2 bases to trimming and J lost 2 bases, with 16 bases between them. Germline V gives CDR1 SGHAT, CDR2 FQNNGV. The CDR3 spells CASSLTLPNPPYEQYF. In DNA, the CDR3 is TGTGCCAGCAGCTTAACCCTTCCGAATCCCCCCTACGAGCAGTACTTC.

This clonotype was counted many times. This rearrangement joins TRBV5-1 to TRBJ2-1; 9 nucleotides align to TRBD2. Germline V gene lookup returns CDR1 SGHRS and CDR2 YFSETQ. CDR3 length: 16 amino acids. Trimming at V came to 4 bases and at J to 7 bases, leaving 12 bases not matched to a gene. The CDR3 is CASSGEAGGPENEQFF. In DNA form, the CDR3 reads TGCGCCAGCAGCGGCGAGGCGGGAGGGCCGGAGAATGAGCAGTTCTTC.

V usage is TRBV12-5 and J usage is TRBJ2-6, with D uncertain. Germline V gives CDR1 LGHNT, CDR2 FRNRAP. The CDR3 spans 13 residues. V was trimmed by 5 bases and J by 12 bases, leaving 14 bases between them. Here the CDR3 DNA reads TGTGCTAGTGGTAATCCCGCGGCCGGCGTCCTGACTTTC. Encoded protein: CASGNPAAGVLTF.

The chain recombines TRBV20-1 with TRBJ1-2; D is unresolved. The germline CDR1 and CDR2 sequences are DFQATT and SNEGSKA (reference sequence). V was pared by 3 bases and J by 8 bases, with 16 bases between. CDR3 length equals 13 residues. In DNA form, the CDR3 reads TGCAGTGCTAGCTGGCCGCAGGAAGGCGGCTACACCTTC. Protein product: CSASWPQEGGYTF.

The genes are TRBV20-1 and TRBJ2-3, with TRBD2 matching over 13 bases. V was clipped by 6 bases and J by 0 bases; unmatched bases: 12. Germline CDR1 reads DFQATT; CDR2 reads SNEGSKA (reference sequence). The CDR3 runs 18 residues. DNA of the CDR3: TGCAGTGCGACTAGCGCGGGACTAGCGGGGCTCAGCACAGATACGCAGTATTTT. It is translated as CSATSAGLAGLSTDTQYF.

This clonotype came up many times. The chain joins TRBV30 to TRBJ2-7, with TRBD2 as a possible D gene (6 bases). The CDR3 runs to 12 residues. The germline CDR1 and CDR2 sequences are GTSNPN and SVGIG (reference sequence). Trimming left V 0 bases short and J 7 bases short, with 10 bases between. The CDR3 DNA is TGTGCCTGGAGTGTCTGGGCGGGGGAGCAGTACTTC. It codes for CAWSVWAGEQYF.

CDR3 region: CASSHGWGTGDETQYF. The CDR3 coding sequence is TGTGCCAGCAGCCACGGGTGGGGGACAGGGGACGAGACCCAGTACTTC. The chain combines TRBV28 with TRBJ2-5; 10 bases line up with TRBD1. The CDR3 spans 16 residues. Trimming at V came to 6 bases and at J to 5 bases, leaving 12 bases not matched to a gene. Germline V gene sequence: CDR1 MDHEN, CDR2 SYDVKM. Full variable domain (outside the CDR3, taken from reference TRBV28 and TRBJ2-5): DVKVTQSSRYLVKRTGEKVFLECVQDMDHENMFWYRQDPGLGLRLIYFSYDVKMKEKGDIPEGYSVSREKKERFSLILESASTNQTSMYLCASSHGWGTGDETQYFGPGTRLLVL.

This clonotype has only a few counts. The J gene is TRBJ1-3, the V gene TRBV9, with 8 bases identical to TRBD1. The V segment lost 3 bases and the J segment 0 bases; nucleotides outside the gene matches: 2. Per germline, CDR1 SGDLS and CDR2 YYNGEE. The CDR3 is 15 amino acids. Here the CDR3 reads CASSAGTGSGNTIYF. As DNA, the CDR3 is TGTGCCAGCAGCGCCGGGACAGGCTCTGGAAACACCATATATTTT.

This clonotype has a count of ten or more. In nucleotides, the CDR3 is TGCAGCGTGTTCGAGGGGGCCTCCTACGAGCAGTACTTC. This translates into CSVFEGASYEQYF. V gene TRBV29-1 combines with J gene TRBJ2-7, with 7 bases identical to TRBD1. The germline V gene encodes CDR1 SQVTM and CDR2 ANQGSEA. CDR3 length: 13 residues. V shed 6 bases and J 0 bases; nucleotides not matched to a gene: 5.

Many counts were recorded for this clonotype. CDR3 amino acids: CASRNTGISYEQYF. For the CDR3, the DNA is TGTGCCAGCAGAAACACAGGCATCTCCTACGAGCAGTACTTC. V gene TRBV27 combines with J gene TRBJ2-7; TRBD1 might be the D (5 bases). The V gene lost 6 bases and the J gene lost 0 bases, with 12 bases spanning the gap. The CDR3 consists of 14 residues. Germline assignment: CDR1 MNHEY and CDR2 SMNVEV (reference sequence).

Many counts were recorded for this clonotype. CDR3 nucleotides: TGTGCCAGCAGTTCTAGGACTAGCGGGGGTGCGGGGACCCAGTACTTC. Protein: CASSSRTSGGAGTQYF. This chain uses TRBV27 with TRBJ2-5; 13 bases match TRBD2. Germline CDR1 and CDR2: MNHEY and SMNVEV (reference sequence). The CDR3 is 16 residues long. V was pared by 4 bases and J by 7 bases, with 9 bases of the junction left unmatched.

This clonotype was counted many times. The chain recombines TRBV27 with TRBJ2-1; no definite D call. Germline-derived CDR1 and CDR2 are MNHEY and SMNVEV (reference sequence). This CDR3 has 17 amino acids. V was trimmed by 4 bases and J by 4 bases, leaving 20 bases between them. CDR3 coding DNA: TGTGCCAGCAGTTCGGCGAAGGGTGCCCCAGTTTACAATGAGCAGTTCTTC. Protein sequence: CASSSAKGAPVYNEQFF.

A few counts support this clonotype. This rearrangement joins TRBV2 to TRBJ2-6; D ambiguous. The CDR3 spans 12 residues. The V end lost 6 bases, the J end lost 9 bases, and 9 bases lay between the germline ends. The germline V gene has CDR1 SNHLY and CDR2 FYNNEI. The CDR3 bases are TGTGCCAGCAGCCGTGACGGCAACGTCCTGACTTTC. Translated, it gives CASSRDGNVLTF.